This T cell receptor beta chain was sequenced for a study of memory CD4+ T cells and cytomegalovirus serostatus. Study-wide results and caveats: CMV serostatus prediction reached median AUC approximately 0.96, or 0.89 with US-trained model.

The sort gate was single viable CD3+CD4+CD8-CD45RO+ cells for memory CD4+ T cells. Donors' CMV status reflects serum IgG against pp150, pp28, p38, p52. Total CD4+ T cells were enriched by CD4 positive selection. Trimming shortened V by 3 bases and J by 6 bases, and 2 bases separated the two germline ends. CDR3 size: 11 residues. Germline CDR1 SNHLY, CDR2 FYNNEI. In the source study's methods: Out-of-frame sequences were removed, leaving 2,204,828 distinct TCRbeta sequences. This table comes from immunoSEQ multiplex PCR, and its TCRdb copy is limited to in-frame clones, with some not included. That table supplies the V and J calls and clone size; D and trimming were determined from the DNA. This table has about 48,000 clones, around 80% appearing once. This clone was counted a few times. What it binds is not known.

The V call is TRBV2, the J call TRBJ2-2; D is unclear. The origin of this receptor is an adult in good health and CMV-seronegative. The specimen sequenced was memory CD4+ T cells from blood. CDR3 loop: CASSDPGELFF. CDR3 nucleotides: TGTGCCAGCAGTGACCCCGGGGAGCTGTTTTTT.